This TCR beta chain derives from a study of blood T cells in healthy people across ages. This clonotype has only a few counts. This CDR3 region has 13 residues. Trimming cost V 5 bases and J 9 bases; bases outside gene matches: 9. Germline lookup yields CDR1 MNHEY and CDR2 SMNVEV (reference sequence). Primed by a sample-barcoded 5' primer and a J-beta primer mix, a second PCR proceeded for about 7 to 12 cycles. TCRdb passed the 5' RACE reads through MiXCR, listing each CDR3 protein once. The repertoire holds about 1,600,000 distinct CDR3 sequences, with about 40% as singletons. The genes are TRBV27 and TRBJ1-1; 7 bases match TRBD1. The sequence derives from a woman aged 18 to 35 in good health. The specimen was blood. The CDR3 reads CASSPAGGNQAFF. Here the CDR3 DNA reads TGTGCCAGCAGTCCGGCAGGGGGTAATCAAGCTTTCTTT.